The T cell receptor beta chain under discussion was sequenced for a study of control samples from healthy donors and cancer patients. Assay used: immunoSEQ multiplex PCR; TCRdb lists only in-frame clones, some missing. The sample yields about 170,000 clones, roughly 90% seen once. Trimming took off 5 bases at V and 3 bases at J, with 16 bases between the two ends. The germline V gene encodes CDR1 LNHNV and CDR2 YYDKDF (reference sequence). CDR3 length: 15 residues. The TCR originated in a man aged 25 to 40 in good health. The chain couples TRBV15 to TRBJ1-1; weak D call: TRBD1 (5 bases). The sample taken for sequencing was blood. This chain's CDR3 is CATSVAVREDTEAFF. As DNA, the CDR3 is TGTGCCACCAGCGTTGCAGTCAGGGAGGACACTGAAGCTTTCTTT.